Each of the 26 T cell receptor beta chains below was sequenced from the same sample in a study of blood T cell repertoires in COVID-19. Sequenced by immunoSEQ multiplex PCR; TCRdb stores in-frame clones only, minus some. The data contain a few hundred thousand clones, more than 65% of them singletons. The sequencing input was peripheral blood. These receptors were taken from a person aged 70 to 85 with COVID-19, enrolled during active disease.

This rearrangement joins TRBV6-5 to TRBJ1-2, with D perhaps matching TRBD1 (6 bases). The V gene lost 2 bases and the J gene lost 7 bases, with 14 bases spanning the gap. This CDR3 spans 14 amino acids. CDR1 and CDR2 (germline): MNHEY, SVGAGI. Here the CDR3 DNA reads TGTGCCAGCAGTTACCTGACAGGATCTCGTGGCTACACCTTC. Translating it yields CASSYLTGSRGYTF.

The V and J genes are TRBV6-2 or TRBV6-3 and TRBJ1-1; the D is unclear. Trimming removed 2 bases at V and 2 bases at J, with 9 bases between. This CDR3 spans 14 amino acids. CDR1 and CDR2 (germline): MNHEY, SVGEGT. CDR3 region: CASSYAGYNTEAFF. CDR3 DNA: TGTGCCAGCAGTTACGCGGGATATAACACTGAAGCTTTCTTT.

Only one count was recorded for this clone. The V gene is TRBV25-1, the J gene TRBJ1-5, with 7 bases that match TRBD1. CDR3 length: 13 amino acids. Trimming cost V 8 bases and J 3 bases; bases outside gene matches: 4. Germline assignment: CDR1 MGHDK and CDR2 SYGVNS. The CDR3 sequence is CASQQGHNQPQHF. DNA of the CDR3: TGTGCCAGCCAACAGGGGCACAATCAGCCCCAGCATTTT.

The rearrangement links TRBV18 to TRBJ1-1; TRBD1 is a possible D gene (5 bases). The CDR3 sequence is 13 residues long. V lost 1 base to trimming and J lost 11 bases, with 14 bases between them. Germline assignment: CDR1 KGHSH and CDR2 LQKENI. As DNA, the CDR3 is TGTGCCAGCTCACCACTTGACAGCTATGGTGCTTTCTTT. Protein: CASSPLDSYGAFF.

The chain links TRBV7-2 to TRBJ2-7; 8 nucleotides line up with TRBD1. The V segment lost 4 bases and the J segment 3 bases; nucleotides outside the gene matches: 8. The CDR3 covers 15 residues. Germline loops: CDR1 SGHTA, CDR2 FQGNSA. CDR3 sequence reads: CASSSGQGFFYEQYF. In DNA, the CDR3 is TGTGCCAGCAGCTCCGGACAGGGCTTCTTCTACGAGCAGTACTTC.

Only one count was recorded for this clone. This chain links TRBV5-1 with TRBJ2-3; TRBD2 matches 13 bases. Germline CDR1 is SGHRS and CDR2 is YFSETQ. This CDR3 is built from 14 residues. J lost 6 bases, V lost 10 bases, and 8 bases had no gene match. CDR3 DNA sequence: TGCGCCTCGACTAGCGGGGGGCGGTTGGATACGCAGTATTTT. Translation: CASTSGGRLDTQYF.

For the CDR3, the DNA is TGTGCCAGCAGTTTAACACGACGGCGGCCAACCTACGAGCAGTACTTC. Protein: CASSLTRRRPTYEQYF. V gene TRBV28 combines with J gene TRBJ2-7; D unclear. Trimming stripped 2 bases from V and 2 bases from J, with 16 bases between. Germline CDR1 MDHEN, CDR2 SYDVKM. The CDR3 totals 16 residues.

This chain joins TRBV4-2 and TRBJ2-4, with D possibly being TRBD2 (6 bases). Deletions cut 1 base from V and 10 bases from J, with 17 bases between. CDR3 length: 15 amino acids. Germline V lookup: CDR1 LGHNA, CDR2 YNFKEQ. The chain's CDR3 is CASSQGGTPLDIQYF. CDR3 coding DNA: TGTGCCAGCAGCCAAGGCGGGACTCCGTTGGATATTCAGTACTTC.

The chain is built from TRBV9 and TRBJ2-2; possibly TRBD1 for D (6 bases). Trimming took 4 bases from V and 5 from J, leaving 18 bases between them. This CDR3 spans 16 amino acids. Germline V gene lookup returns CDR1 SGDLS and CDR2 YYNGEE. The CDR3 bases are TGTGCCAGCAGCCTTAGGGCGGACAGTATAACCGGGGAGCTGTTTTTT. Its protein product is CASSLRADSITGELFF. The whole variable domain, filled in from reference TRBV9 and TRBJ2-2, reads DSGVTQTPKHLITATGQRVTLRCSPRSGDLSVYWYQQSLDQGLQFLIQYYNGEERAKGNILERFSAQQFPDLHSELNLSSLELGDSALYFCASSLRADSITGELFFGEGSRLTVL.

J is TRBJ2-2 and V is TRBV6-5, with 8 bases that match TRBD1. This CDR3 is 16 amino acids long. After removal of 4 bases from V and 1 base from J, the junction contained 5 bases not matched to a gene. CDR1 is MNHEY, CDR2 SVGAGI, per germline. DNA for the CDR3: TGTGCCAGCAGTTTCCCCGGGACAGGGAACACCGGGGAGCTGTTTTTT. This translates into CASSFPGTGNTGELFF.

This clone has only one observation. This chain links TRBV7-9 with TRBJ2-1; the match to TRBD2 covers 8 bases. V shed 7 bases and J 4 bases; nucleotides not matched to a gene: 12. Looked up from germline, CDR1 is SEHNR and CDR2 is FQNEAQ (reference sequence). This CDR3 contains 16 residues. The CDR3 DNA follows: TGTGCCAGCAACTCCAGATCGGGACTAGTATACAATGAGCAGTTCTTC. Translating gives CASNSRSGLVYNEQFF.

The gene calls are TRBV18 and TRBJ2-5; a weak D match, TRBD1 (5 bases). Germline V gene lookup returns CDR1 KGHSH and CDR2 LQKENI. Trimming left V 3 bases short and J 2 bases short, with 19 bases between. The CDR3 covers 17 residues. The CDR3 loop is CASSPPQGSQRQETQYF. CDR3 nucleotide sequence: TGTGCCAGCTCACCTCCTCAGGGTTCTCAGAGGCAAGAGACCCAGTACTTC.

V and J are TRBV2 and TRBJ1-3, with D tentatively TRBD1 (5 bases). CDR3 size: 13 residues. The germline V and J ends were trimmed by 5 bases and 3 bases, with 8 bases remaining between them. CDR1 is SNHLY, CDR2 FYNNEI, per germline. The CDR3 DNA follows: TGTGCCAGCAGTAGGGGTTTTGGAAACACCATATATTTT. It encodes CASSRGFGNTIYF. Using reference TRBV2 and TRBJ1-3 for the parts outside the CDR3, the full variable domain is EPEVTQTPSHQVTQMGQEVILRCVPISNHLYFYWYRQILGQKVEFLVSFYNNEISEKSEIFDDQFSVERPDGSNFTLKIRSTKLEDSAMYFCASSRGFGNTIYFGEGSWLTVV.

On this clone: The junction shows a germline mismatch at one end, possibly a read error. The rearrangement uses TRBV19 and TRBJ1-1; 9 bases are a match to TRBD1. The CDR3 contains 15 residues. Germline V lookup: CDR1 LNHDA, CDR2 SQIVND (reference sequence). Here the CDR3 reads CASSPQDRGNSEAFF. Here the CDR3 DNA reads TGTGCCAGTAGTCCCCAAGACAGGGGGAACAGTGAAGCTTTCTTT.

This clone has just one count. The rearrangement uses TRBV14 and TRBJ2-5; D gene uncertain. Germline V gives CDR1 SGHDN, CDR2 FVKESK. The CDR3 loop spans 15 amino acids. Trimming took off 0 bases at V and 4 bases at J, with 12 bases between the two ends. As DNA, the CDR3 is TGTGCCAGCAGCCAAGATACCCGCCCCGGAGAGACCCAGTACTTC. Translating it yields CASSQDTRPGETQYF.

The rearrangement links TRBV24-1 to TRBJ2-6, with D perhaps matching TRBD2 (6 bases). The CDR3 runs to 17 residues. Trimming pared 5 bases from V and 1 base from J, leaving 14 bases between. Germline lookup yields CDR1 KGHDR and CDR2 SFDVKD. In nucleotides, the CDR3 is TGTGCCACCAGTGCCCCGGGACTGCAATCTGGGGCCAACGTCCTGACTTTC. It is translated as CATSAPGLQSGANVLTF.

V and J are TRBV5-1 and TRBJ1-2; the D gene is possibly TRBD1 (6 bases). The V gene lost 7 bases and the J gene lost 8 bases, with 21 bases spanning the gap. There are 14 residues in the CDR3. The V gene's germline CDR1 is SGHRS and CDR2 YFSETQ. The CDR3 sequence: CASVIDPGQKGYTF. The CDR3 coding sequence is TGCGCCAGCGTAATCGATCCGGGACAAAAAGGCTACACCTTC.

About this clone: One end of the junction varies from germline; a read error may be responsible. The gene calls are TRBV12-3 or TRBV12-4 and TRBJ1-5; D call uncertain. There are 12 residues in the CDR3. CDR3 loop: CASRLERGPQHF. CDR3 DNA sequence: TGTGCCAGCAGGTTAGAGCGGGGGCCCCAGCATTTT.

V is TRBV6-6 and J is TRBJ2-1; 8 bases match TRBD2. With V trimmed by 8 bases and J by 3 bases, 6 bases remained unmatched. CDR1 and CDR2 from the germline V gene are MNHNY and SVGAGI (reference sequence). The CDR3 is 14 amino acids. The CDR3 DNA reads TGTGCCAGCTCTTCAGCGGGGGTCTACAATGAGCAGTTCTTC. Translation: CASSSAGVYNEQFF.

This clone has at least ten counts. This chain connects TRBV5-4 to TRBJ2-7, with D possibly TRBD1 on 6 matching bases. The CDR3 runs to 15 residues. Germline V lookup: CDR1 SGHNT, CDR2 YYREEE (reference sequence). V dropped 0 bases and J dropped 5 bases, with 15 bases sitting between them. As DNA, the CDR3 is TGTGCCAGCAGCTTGGTCTTGGGGGCGGTACACGAGCAGTACTTC. Translated: CASSLVLGAVHEQYF.

This chain connects TRBV28 to TRBJ1-2; D not certain. Trimming removed 3 bases from V and 4 bases from J, with 18 bases in between. This CDR3 spans 16 amino acids. Germline V gene data show CDR1 as MDHEN and CDR2 as SYDVKM. CDR3 nucleotides: TGTGCCAGCAGTTTTTCCAGTGAAACAGATCGCTATGGCTACACCTTC. Translation: CASSFSSETDRYGYTF.

This clone was observed once. The V call is TRBV30, the J call TRBJ1-1; 8 bases fit TRBD1. Germline V CDR1 and CDR2: GTSNPN, SVGIG (reference sequence). This CDR3 contains 13 residues. After removal of 5 bases from V and 0 bases from J, the junction contained 2 bases not matched to a gene. CDR3 sequence: CAWDRGLNTEAFF. The CDR3 nucleotides read TGTGCCTGGGACAGGGGATTGAACACTGAAGCTTTCTTT.

This chain uses TRBV20-1 with TRBJ1-1; D is unresolved. CDR3 length equals 11 residues. Trimming took 6 bases from V and 3 from J, leaving 8 bases between them. Germline CDR1 reads DFQATT; CDR2 reads SNEGSKA (reference sequence). The CDR3 DNA reads TGCAGTGCGAGGGAGGACACTGAAGCTTTCTTT. Its translation is CSAREDTEAFF.

The chain combines TRBV7-2 with TRBJ2-6; D call uncertain. Germline CDR1 is SGHTA and CDR2 is FQGNSA. This CDR3 spans 16 amino acids. The V end was cut by 0 bases, the J end by 2 bases, with 8 bases between. The CDR3 region has the DNA TGTGCCAGCAGCTTAGCTAATTCGGCTGGGGCCAACGTCCTGACTTTC. Amino acids: CASSLANSAGANVLTF.

The V gene is TRBV6-6, the J gene TRBJ2-4; possible D gene TRBD1, 5 bases. V lost 8 bases, J lost 8 bases, and 16 bases lay in between. The CDR3 runs 13 residues. Germline loops: CDR1 MNHNY, CDR2 SVGAGI (reference sequence). The CDR3 reads CASAAGLHDIQYF. CDR3 sequence (DNA): TGTGCCAGCGCCGCAGGGCTGCATGACATTCAGTACTTC.

In its sample, this clone was seen once. CDR3 region: CASSHPGTEQETQYF. CDR3 nucleotides: TGCGCCAGCAGTCATCCCGGGACAGAACAAGAGACCCAGTACTTC. This chain uses TRBV23-1 with TRBJ2-5; 7 bases are shared with TRBD1. TRBV23-1 is classed as an ORF, of uncertain function. Trimming removed 3 bases from V and 2 bases from J; junction bases left unmatched: 6. The CDR3 is 15 residues long.